The present entry profiles one T cell receptor (beta chain) with its context. The data derive from a study of tumor-infiltrating lymphocytes in oesophageal squamous cell carcinoma. Germline V gives CDR1 SGHRS, CDR2 YFSETQ. The CDR3 length is 17 residues. V gave up 3 bases and J gave up 0 bases; unmatched junction bases: 5. TCRdb passed the PCR reads through MiXCR, listing each CDR3 protein once. The table has some 11,000 distinct CDR3 sequences, roughly 50% seen once; the top ten hold 15% to 20%. The sequence was obtained from a female donor with esophageal squamous cell carcinoma. This chain uses TRBV5-1 with TRBJ2-2, with TRBD2 matching over 10 bases. Sequencing was carried out using esophageal tumor tissue. CDR3 bases: TGCGCCAGCAGCTCAACTAGCGGGGCCGCGAACACCGGGGAGCTGTTTTTT. This translates into CASSSTSGAANTGELFF.